This T cell receptor (beta chain) was sequenced for a study of Ad26.COV2.S vaccination and SARS-CoV-2 variants. Turning to the study itself: Ad26.COV2.S, an intramuscular injection, was given once or twice 56 days apart.

Treatment indicated: around 19 received Ad26.COV2.S at low or high dose, single or two shots; 5 received placebo; per-sample allocation not given. Sampling happened 63 days after the first vaccine or placebo injection. It was an adult aged 18-55 years in Boston who was the donor. Spike of the Wuhan-strain SARS-CoV-2 was expressed by an Ad26 vector, which formed the vaccine. Sequenced by immunoSEQ multiplex PCR; TCRdb stores in-frame clones only, minus some. The sample lists about 400,000 clones, about 89% occurring once. The TCR was taken from a person between 18 and 65 years old who received the Ad26.COV2.S COVID-19 vaccine or a placebo. The sample consisted of peripheral blood, taken in a trial of Ad26.COV2.S vaccine versus placebo.

CDR3 nucleotide sequence: TGTGCCAGCAGTTTGGGGCTTAGGGAGGGTGAAAAACTGTTTTTT. It encodes CASSLGLREGEKLFF. The gene calls are TRBV27 and TRBJ1-4; tentatively, D is TRBD1 (5 bases). V lost 3 bases, J lost 7 bases, and 15 bases lay in between. The CDR3 loop spans 15 amino acids. Per germline, CDR1 MNHEY and CDR2 SMNVEV (reference sequence).